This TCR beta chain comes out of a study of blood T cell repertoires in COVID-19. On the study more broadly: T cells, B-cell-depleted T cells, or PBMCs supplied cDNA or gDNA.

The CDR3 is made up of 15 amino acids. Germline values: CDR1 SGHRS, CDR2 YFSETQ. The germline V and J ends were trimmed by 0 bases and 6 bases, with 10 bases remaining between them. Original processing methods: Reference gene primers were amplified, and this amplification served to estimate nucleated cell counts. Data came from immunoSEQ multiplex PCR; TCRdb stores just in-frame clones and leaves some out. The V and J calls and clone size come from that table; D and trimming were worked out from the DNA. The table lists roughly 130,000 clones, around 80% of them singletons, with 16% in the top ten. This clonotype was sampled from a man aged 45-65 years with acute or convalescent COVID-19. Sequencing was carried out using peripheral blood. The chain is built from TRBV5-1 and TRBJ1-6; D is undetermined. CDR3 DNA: TGCGCCAGCAGCTTGGCCGCGGAGGCTAATTCACCCCTCCACTTT. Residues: CASSLAAEANSPLHF.